A single sample gave rise to the 23 T cell receptor beta chains below, sequenced in a study of T cells after yellow fever vaccination. MiXCR, applied by TCRdb to the 5' RACE reads, yields one record per CDR3 protein. The sample includes more than 350,000 distinct CDR3 sequences, about 9.9% of them seen just once. Sequenced material: PBMCs, taken on the day of the first yellow fever vaccination. These TCRs come from a young man who received the YFV17D yellow fever vaccine.

This clonotype was seen a handful of times. The chain combines TRBV30 with TRBJ2-3, with 8 nucleotides matching TRBD2. The CDR3 sequence is 13 residues long. Per germline, CDR1 GTSNPN and CDR2 SVGIG (reference sequence). J was trimmed by 8 bases and V by 7 bases; bases with no gene match: 11. The CDR3 reads CASQSGGRGTQYF. DNA for the CDR3: TGTGCCTCCCAGAGCGGGGGTAGGGGTACGCAGTATTTT.

About this clonotype itself: The conserved final phenylalanine or tryptophan is absent from the CDR3, which likely points to a read error. The DNA is omitted, as the CDR3 cannot be located on it reliably, and the CDR3 follows TCRdb's listing. This sequence joins TRBV5-6 and TRBJ1-2; TRBD1, the D gene given by the table, was not confirmed from the DNA. The germline V gene encodes CDR1 SGHDT and CDR2 YYEEEE. The CDR3 length is 14 residues, termini included. The CDR3 sequence: CASSLGLSDRDHIL.

This clonotype has more than one count but fewer than ten. The chain combines TRBV5-1 with TRBJ2-7; TRBD1 is a possible D gene (6 bases). The CDR3 is 13 amino acids. With 3 bases removed from V and 7 bases from J, the gap between germline ends came to 14 bases. CDR1 and CDR2 (germline): SGHRS, YFSETQ. The CDR3 nucleotides are TGCGCCAGCAGCTCGCAGGGGAGTGGGGAGCAGTACTTC. Residues: CASSSQGSGEQYF.

This clonotype occurred a few times. The gene calls are TRBV20-1 and TRBJ2-3; TRBD1 agrees at 7 bases. The CDR3 runs to 13 residues. CDR1 and CDR2 (germline): DFQATT, SNEGSKA (reference sequence). The V gene end was trimmed by 5 bases and the J gene end by 2 bases; junction bases not matched to a gene: 4. CDR3 nucleotide sequence: TGCAGTGCTGATGGACAGGCCACAGATACGCAGTATTTT. As protein: CSADGQATDTQYF.

The chain recombines TRBV6-5 with TRBJ2-5; perhaps D is TRBD1 or TRBD2 (5 bases each). This CDR3 contains 14 residues. The V and J ends lost 2 bases and 5 bases respectively, with 12 bases between them. Germline V gives CDR1 MNHEY, CDR2 SVGAGI. The DNA of the CDR3 is TGTGCCAGCAGTTACCACGGGGCGCGGGAGACCCAGTACTTC. Its protein is CASSYHGARETQYF.

V gene TRBV27 combines with J gene TRBJ1-1, with D possibly TRBD1 on 5 matching bases. CDR1 is MNHEY, CDR2 SMNVEV, per germline (reference sequence). Trimming removed 5 bases from V and 7 bases from J, with 20 bases in between. CDR3 length equals 15 residues. The CDR3 DNA sequence: TGTGCCAGCAGTGACCCCGGGGCGGGGAAGGGTGAAGCTTTCTTT. Its translation is CASSDPGAGKGEAFF.

The V and J genes are TRBV11-2 and TRBJ2-7; weak D call: TRBD2 (5 bases). Germline lookup yields CDR1 SGHAT and CDR2 FQNNGV. V was cut by 5 bases and J by 8 bases, with 13 bases left in between. The CDR3 contains 12 residues. The CDR3 here is CASSLAPPQQYV. Written as DNA, the CDR3 is TGTGCCAGCAGCCTAGCCCCGCCGCAGCAGTACGTC.

The sample holds a few counts of this clonotype. The rearrangement uses TRBV20-1 and TRBJ1-4, with D possibly matching TRBD1 (6 bases). V lost 0 bases to trimming and J lost 7 bases, with 9 bases between them. Germline loops: CDR1 DFQATT, CDR2 SNEGSKA (reference sequence). The CDR3 length is 13 residues. The CDR3: CSAREGAFEKLFF. As DNA, the CDR3 is TGCAGTGCTAGAGAGGGGGCTTTTGAAAAACTGTTTTTT.

The J gene is TRBJ2-3, the V gene TRBV20-1; D might be TRBD2 (6 bases). The CDR3 is 14 residues long. The germline gives CDR1 DFQATT, CDR2 SNEGSKA (reference sequence). The ends were cut back, 3 bases at V and 3 bases at J, with 13 bases in the middle. CDR3 protein: CSASDGGVTDTQYF. CDR3 in DNA: TGCAGTGCTAGCGACGGGGGTGTTACAGATACGCAGTATTTT.

Ten or more counts support this clonotype. V is TRBV5-5 and J is TRBJ2-7; D is uncertain. The V end was cut by 0 bases, the J end by 6 bases, with 4 bases between. The CDR3 extends over 11 amino acids. CDR1 is SGHKS, CDR2 YYEKEE, per germline (reference sequence). This CDR3 is CASSLAVEQYF. The CDR3, as DNA: TGTGCCAGCAGCTTGGCAGTCGAGCAGTACTTC.

The chain has TRBV27 and TRBJ2-6, with D possibly matching TRBD1 (6 bases). The CDR3 length is 15 residues. Trimming cost V 7 bases and J 0 bases, with 10 bases left between them. CDR1 is MNHEY and CDR2 is SMNVEV in the germline V gene (reference sequence). The CDR3 coding sequence is TGTGCCAGCAAGGGGGAGTCCTCTGGGGCCAACGTCCTGACTTTC. It specifies CASKGESSGANVLTF.

Here the CDR3 DNA reads TGTGCCAGCAGCTCCAGGGTCTTCGAGGAGCAGTACTTC. This sequence encodes CASSSRVFEEQYF. The genes are TRBV7-2 and TRBJ2-7; D is perhaps TRBD1 (5 bases). The CDR3 length is 13 residues. CDR1 and CDR2 (germline): SGHTA, FQGNSA. V was clipped by 4 bases and J by 7 bases, with 14 bases between them.

The gene calls are TRBV7-3 and TRBJ1-2, with 9 positions matching TRBD1. The CDR3 runs to 15 residues. Losses at the gene ends were 5 bases for V and 11 bases for J; bases not matched to a gene: 15. The germline V gene encodes CDR1 SGHTA and CDR2 FQGTGA. In nucleotides, the CDR3 is TGTGCCAGCAGCCCCCAAAACGGACAGGGGATCGGTTACACCTTC. This translates into CASSPQNGQGIGYTF.

This clonotype was seen only a few times. The chain has TRBV20-1 and TRBJ2-1; 10 positions agree with TRBD1. CDR3 length: 12 residues. Germline V gene lookup returns CDR1 DFQATT and CDR2 SNEGSKA (reference sequence). Trimming cost V 5 bases and J 5 bases; bases outside gene matches: 0. The CDR3 sequence is CSAGQGDNEQFF. CDR3 coding DNA: TGCAGTGCTGGACAGGGGGACAATGAGCAGTTCTTC.

A remark on this clonotype: The germline gene is not matched at one end of the junction; a read error may be the cause. V gene TRBV11-1 combines with J gene TRBJ1-1; the D gene is possibly TRBD1 (5 bases). The germline V gene encodes CDR1 SGHAT and CDR2 FQDESV (reference sequence). The CDR3 has 15 amino acids. CDR3 amino acids: CAISLGLLGGTEAFF. Here the CDR3 DNA reads TGTGCCATCAGCTTAGGGCTCCTCGGGGGCACTGAAGCTTTCTTT.

The V call is TRBV19, the J call TRBJ2-1, with 8 bases aligning to TRBD2. Per the germline V gene, CDR1 is LNHDA and CDR2 is SQIVND (reference sequence). The CDR3 contains 13 residues. J was trimmed by 9 bases and V by 5 bases; bases with no gene match: 6. CDR3 residues: CASSPGGRTEQFF. The CDR3 DNA is TGTGCCAGTAGTCCGGGAGGGCGGACTGAGCAGTTCTTC.

This clonotype appeared many times. This sequence joins TRBV20-1 and TRBJ1-1, with 7 nucleotides matching TRBD1. The junction had 5 bases not matched to a gene; V was cut back by 6 bases and J by 1 base. This CDR3 region has 13 residues. Germline-derived CDR1 and CDR2 are DFQATT and SNEGSKA (reference sequence). CDR3 loop: CSASGTANTEAFF. CDR3 nucleotide sequence: TGCAGTGCCTCCGGGACAGCGAACACTGAAGCTTTCTTT.

The CDR3 DNA follows: TGCGCCAGCAGCCAAGATTTCGGGCCCTACGAGCAGTACTTC. It is translated as CASSQDFGPYEQYF. This chain links TRBV4-3 with TRBJ2-7; no reliable D call. V lost 0 bases and J 2 bases, leaving 8 bases between the germline ends. Germline V CDR1 and CDR2: LGHNA, YSLEER. This CDR3 is 14 amino acids long.

This chain links TRBV4-3 with TRBJ1-4; possible D gene TRBD1, 5 bases. The CDR3 is 15 amino acids. V lost 4 bases and J lost 0, with 9 bases in between. CDR1 and CDR2 from the germline V gene are LGHNA and YSLEER. The CDR3 DNA sequence: TGCGCCAGCAGCCCAGACAGTGCAACTAATGAAAAACTGTTTTTT. Translating it yields CASSPDSATNEKLFF.

V usage is TRBV11-2 and J usage is TRBJ2-7; 8 nucleotides line up with TRBD1. V gave up 5 bases and J gave up 1 base; unmatched junction bases: 10. The CDR3 runs to 16 residues. Germline V gene sequence: CDR1 SGHAT, CDR2 FQNNGV. The CDR3 DNA reads TGTGCCAGCAGCCCGGGGCGGACAGGGAATTCCTACGAGCAGTACTTC. The encoded protein is CASSPGRTGNSYEQYF. The entire variable domain, with the rest obtained from reference TRBV11-2 and TRBJ2-7, is as follows: EAGVAQSPRYKIIEKRQSVAFWCNPISGHATLYWYQQILGQGPKLLIQFQNNGVVDDSQLPKDRFSAERLKGVDSTLKIQPAKLEDSAVYLCASSPGRTGNSYEQYFGPGTRLTVT.

This clonotype was detected many times. CDR3 sequence reads: CATINSGTGVSGYTF. CDR3 nucleotide sequence: TGTGCCACCATTAACTCCGGGACAGGGGTGTCAGGCTACACCTTC. This rearrangement joins TRBV12-3 or TRBV12-4 to TRBJ1-2; 10 bases line up with TRBD1. With 10 bases clipped from V and 8 bases from J, the junction kept 16 bases outside the gene matches. The CDR3 consists of 15 residues.

This clonotype was observed a handful of times. V is TRBV12-3 or TRBV12-4 and J is TRBJ2-7; TRBD1 agrees at 7 bases. After removal of 5 bases from V and 0 bases from J, the junction contained 4 bases not matched to a gene. This CDR3 region has 14 residues. The CDR3 spells CASSRTGISYEQYF. In DNA form, the CDR3 reads TGTGCCAGCAGTAGGACAGGCATCTCCTACGAGCAGTACTTC.

The V and J genes are TRBV15 and TRBJ2-1; 14 bases are shared with TRBD2. This CDR3 is built from 16 residues. Trimming cost V 3 bases and J 8 bases; bases outside gene matches: 6. Germline lookup yields CDR1 LNHNV and CDR2 YYDKDF (reference sequence). The CDR3 DNA reads as TGTGCCACCAGCAGCGGACTAGCGGGGGGATTTTATGAGCAGTTCTTC. Translating gives CATSSGLAGGFYEQFF.